This T cell receptor beta chain was profiled in a study of early T cells in non-severe SARS-CoV-2 infection (dated by TCRdb to about 2021). Regarding the study in general: Because TCR sequencing was done on bulk RNA from unsorted whole blood, the alpha and beta chains could not be paired.

A case-control design nested within a healthcare worker cohort in London, UK, was used, with weekly nasopharyngeal swab PCR tests and blood sampling performed. Healthcare workers were recruited during the week of the UK lockdown, between 23 and 31 March 2020, and followed weekly for up to roughly 15 weeks. Study-wide findings and limitations: VDJdb matching was skewed toward anti-spike CD8 responses, so virus-specific expansions were likely underestimated and private and CD4 specificities were missed.

As encoded in the germline V gene (reference sequence), CDR1 is DFQATT while CDR2 is SNEGSKA. The V and J ends are trimmed by 1 base and 1 base, leaving 9 bases between them. The CDR3 contains 14 residues, cysteine and phenylalanine counted. Only the CDR3 part of the read is kept: 42 bases, read in frame from the first base. As concerns this clonotype: Its antigen is not yet known. Nothing much larger sits one base from this clone, and base qualities are not available.

The receptor library was made with 5' RACE. Sequencing was carried out with a NextSeq 500. To correct for sequencing error and PCR bias, the TCR library protocol tagged individual cDNA molecules with unique molecular identifiers. Both TCR alpha and beta chains were sequenced, and tight co-correlation was observed between alpha and beta sequence abundances in each sample. In the authors' own workflow: Decombinator V4 was used to annotate TCR sequences for V gene, J gene and CDR3. Expanded TCRs were defined as changing significantly between any two time points under a Poisson model with p below 0.0001. TCR abundances were normalised to the total number of TCRs sequenced in each sample and reported as counts per million. TRAV1-2 paired with TRAJ12, TRAJ20 or TRAJ33 defined MAIT TCRs, while TRAV10 paired with TRAJ18 defined iNKT TCRs. VDJdb, accessed 1 November 2021, was searched for CMV, EBV and SARS-CoV-2 annotated TCRs, with TCRs annotated for multiple antigens excluded. The raw public data were reprocessed by TCRdb itself: fastp quality trimming at Q25, MiXCR clonotype calling, in-frame beta chains only. Every distinct CDR3 protein forms one entry, paired with its most common genes and DNA. It is TCRdb's table, rather than the study itself, that gives the V and J calls and clone size. The sample includes 52,000 or so distinct CDR3 sequences, with around 7% observed a single time. The ten largest account for 4.5% to 6% of the sample.

This chain joins TRBV20-1 to TRBJ2-3, with a weak D call of TRBD1 (6 bases match). Source: whole blood, taken at baseline. This clonotype was obtained from an adult who was a healthcare worker with PCR-confirmed SARS-CoV-2 infection or an uninfected control (not recorded which). The CDR3 protein: CSARVGQRTDTQYF. In nucleotide form, the sequence is TGCAGTGCTAGAGTAGGACAGCGCACAGATACGCAGTATTTT.